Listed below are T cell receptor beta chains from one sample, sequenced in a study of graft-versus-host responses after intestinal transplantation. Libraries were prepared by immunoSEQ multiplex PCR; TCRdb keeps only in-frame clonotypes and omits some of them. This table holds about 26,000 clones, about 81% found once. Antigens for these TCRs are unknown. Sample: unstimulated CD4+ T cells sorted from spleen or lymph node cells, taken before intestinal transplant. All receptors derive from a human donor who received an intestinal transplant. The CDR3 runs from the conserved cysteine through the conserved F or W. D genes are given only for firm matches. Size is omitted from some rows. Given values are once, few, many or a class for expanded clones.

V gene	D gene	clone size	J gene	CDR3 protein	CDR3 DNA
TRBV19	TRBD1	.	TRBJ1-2	CASSIGGTGGAGYTF	TGTGCCAGTAGTATAGGCGGGACAGGGGGCGCAGGCTACACCTTC
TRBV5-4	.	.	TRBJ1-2	CASSLDGNYGYTF	TGTGCCAGCAGCTTGGACGGTAACTATGGCTACACCTTC
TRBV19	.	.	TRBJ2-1	CASSLKDSLHNEQFF	TGTGCCAGTAGTCTGAAGGACAGCCTCCACAATGAGCAGTTCTTC
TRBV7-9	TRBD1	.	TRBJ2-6	CASSSTGGAGANVLTF	TGTGCCAGCAGCTCTACAGGGGGCGCTGGGGCCAACGTCCTGACTTTC
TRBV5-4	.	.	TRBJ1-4	CASSLGAGAANEKLFF	TGTGCCAGCAGCTTGGGTGCAGGGGCGGCTAATGAAAAACTGTTTTTT
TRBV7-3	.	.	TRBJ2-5	CASSNTGGETQYF	TGTGCCAGCAGCAACACGGGGGGCGAGACCCAGTACTTC
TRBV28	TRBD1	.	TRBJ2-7	CASSLTGTARSYEQYF	TGTGCCAGCAGTTTAACCGGGACAGCGAGGAGCTACGAGCAGTACTTC
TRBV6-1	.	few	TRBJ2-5	CASRDHRRGETQYF	TGTGCCAGCAGGGACCACAGGAGGGGGGAGACCCAGTACTTC
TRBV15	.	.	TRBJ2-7	CATSRAGVSSYEQYF	TGTGCCACCAGCAGAGCGGGAGTTAGCTCCTACGAGCAGTACTTC
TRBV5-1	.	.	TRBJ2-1	CASSLDGVPYNEQFF	TGCGCCAGCAGCTTGGATGGGGTTCCCTACAATGAGCAGTTCTTC
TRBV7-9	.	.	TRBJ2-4	CASSLALAKNIQYF	TGTGCCAGCAGCTTAGCGTTAGCCAAAAACATTCAGTACTTC
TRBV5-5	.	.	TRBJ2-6	CASSLKGTPGANVLTF	TGTGCCAGCAGCTTGAAGGGGACACCTGGGGCCAACGTCCTGACTTTC
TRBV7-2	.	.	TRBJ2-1	CASSPPSGAHNEQFF	TGTGCCAGCAGCCCCCCCTCCGGGGCCCACAATGAGCAGTTCTTC
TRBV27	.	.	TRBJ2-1	CASSRFVGAQRDNEQFF	TGTGCCAGCAGTAGGTTTGTGGGTGCCCAAAGGGACAATGAGCAGTTCTTC
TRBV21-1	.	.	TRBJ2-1	CASSKVRQGARNEQFF	TGTGCCAGCAGCAAGGTAAGACAGGGGGCTAGAAATGAGCAGTTCTTC
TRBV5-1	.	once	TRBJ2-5	CASSLGGVQETQYF	TGCGCCAGCAGCTTGGGAGGGGTCCAAGAGACCCAGTACTTC
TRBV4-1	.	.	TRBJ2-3	CASSKVTKDTQYF	TGCGCCAGCAGCAAAGTAACGAAAGATACGCAGTATTTT
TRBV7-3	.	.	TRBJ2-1	CASSLDAQSSYNEQFF	TGTGCCAGCAGCTTGGACGCACAGAGCTCCTACAATGAGCAGTTCTTC
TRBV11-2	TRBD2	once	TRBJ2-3	CASSPRLAGGRDTQYF	TGTGCCAGCAGCCCCCGTCTAGCGGGAGGTCGTGATACGCAGTATTTT
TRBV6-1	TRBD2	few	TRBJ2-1	CASSEDLAGVGGEQFF	TGTGCCAGCAGTGAGGATCTAGCGGGGGTCGGGGGTGAGCAGTTCTTC